What follows are 3 T cell receptor beta chains derived from one specimen sequenced in a study of tumor and adjacent non-tumor tissue in lung cancer (dated 2018 in TCRdb). RNA was extracted from bulk unsorted tissue and checked for quality with a NanoDrop ND-1000 and an Agilent 2100. Library prep was done by multiplex PCR. Reads for this sample came from an Illumina HiSeq 2500. TCRbeta libraries were constructed through three rounds of nested PCR with primers (Table S4) according to protocols adapted from ARM-PCR. In-frame beta chains were kept once TCRdb had trimmed the public reads at Q25 with fastp and called clones with MiXCR. CDR3 protein sequences are deduplicated, and each keeps its most common genes and DNA. The table for this sample lists about 200,000 distinct CDR3 sequences; 71% of them were counted only once. Under 30% of the sample is taken by the ten largest. Sample: lung tumor tissue. Source of these receptors: a man aged 55 to 69 with non-small cell lung cancer.

V is TRBV6-1 and J is TRBJ2-1; no definite D call. The CDR3 loop spans 17 amino acids. Per germline, CDR1 MNHNS and CDR2 SASEGT. V was pared by 5 bases and J by 4 bases, with 21 bases between. CDR3 bases: TGTGCCAGCAGTCTTTACCTTAGCCCGAGCTCTTACAATGAGCAGTTCTTC. As protein: CASSLYLSPSSYNEQFF.

The chain employs TRBV20-1 and TRBJ2-7, with no clear D. The V end lost 7 bases, the J end lost 3 bases, and 13 bases lay between the germline ends. Germline V gene data show CDR1 as DFQATT and CDR2 as SNEGSKA (reference sequence). The CDR3 extends over 12 amino acids. For the CDR3, the DNA is TGCAGTGTCTTATCGGACGACTACGAGCAGTACTTC. Translating gives CSVLSDDYEQYF.

J is TRBJ2-7 and V is TRBV20-1; TRBD2 agrees at 7 bases. The V gene end was trimmed by 2 bases and the J gene end by 6 bases; junction bases not matched to a gene: 10. The V gene's germline CDR1 is DFQATT and CDR2 SNEGSKA (reference sequence). This CDR3 has 14 amino acids. CDR3 sequence (DNA): TGCAGTGCTAGATATGGCCAGCGGGGTGTCGAGCAGTACTTC. Its translation: CSARYGQRGVEQYF.